This note documents a single TCR beta chain sequence. Its specificity is unknown. Germline V gene lookup returns CDR1 MNHEY and CDR2 SMNVEV (reference sequence). Between the trimmed V and J ends, which lost 8 bases and 0 bases, there was a span of 14 bases. CDR3 length: 15 residues. Healthy adults negative for HIV, lacking recent acute infections or vaccinations, served as donors. The data derive from a study of shared clonotypes between healthy human individuals. General observations from the study: Apart from blood, nothing was sampled; tissue repertoires likely differ.

Each sorted subset replicate got 200 ng genomic DNA, roughly 30,000 genomes. Generated by immunoSEQ multiplex PCR, the TCRdb table keeps only in-frame clones and is missing some. This sample has about a million clones, with roughly 80% found just once. Input material: memory CD4+ T cells from PBMCs. As to subset: CD45RA-negative fraction. The gene calls are TRBV27 and TRBJ1-5; maybe TRBD1 (5 bases). This clonotype was sampled from a man younger than 30 in good health. Some clones in this sample may be carry-over from other donors' samples. CDR3 DNA: TGTGCCAGCTCCTTTCGGCAGGGTAGCAATCAGCCCCAGCATTTT. Its protein product is CASSFRQGSNQPQHF.